A selection of T cell receptor beta chains follows, all from one sample in a study of beta chain features in type 1 diabetes. Profiled with immunoSEQ multiplex PCR; TCRdb holds only in-frame clones, not every one. The sample yields under 850,000 clones, roughly 13% seen once. The sample comprised naive CD4+ T cells from blood. The receptors were sampled from a man in his late teens or twenties with type 1 diabetes. Each CDR3 is given with its conserved first and last residue. Fields, in order: clone size, J gene, V gene, D gene, CDR3 protein, CDR3 DNA. The D gene is left open where the match is weak. Size is omitted from some rows. Given values are once, few, many or a class for expanded clones.

>.|TRBJ1-5|TRBV4-1|.
CASSQVGAGQPQHF
TGCGCCAGCAGCCAAGTGGGAGCGGGGCAGCCCCAGCATTTT
>few|TRBJ2-5|TRBV5-1|.
CASSSTAGIQETQYF
TGCGCCAGCAGCTCGACAGCTGGGATTCAAGAGACCCAGTACTTC
>few|TRBJ2-1|TRBV28|TRBD2
CASSLTSGARYNEQFF
TGTGCCAGCAGTTTGACTAGCGGGGCTCGATACAATGAGCAGTTCTTC
>few|TRBJ2-3|TRBV27|.
CASSFSTDTQYF
TGTGCCAGCAGTTTTAGCACAGATACGCAGTATTTT
>few|TRBJ2-7|TRBV7-6|TRBD1
CASSFGTGNGYEQYF
TGTGCCAGCAGCTTTGGGACAGGGAATGGGTACGAGCAGTACTTC
>.|TRBJ1-5|TRBV6-1|.
CASSDFLGNTINQPQHF
TGTGCCAGCAGTGATTTTTTGGGGAATACAATCAATCAGCCCCAGCATTTT
>.|TRBJ1-3|TRBV10-3|.
CAISPNRTDGNTIYF
TGTGCCATCAGCCCTAATCGGACAGACGGAAACACCATATATTTT
>.|TRBJ1-2|TRBV6-6|TRBD1
CASSYPTGGSGYTF
TGTGCCAGCAGTTACCCGACAGGGGGCAGTGGCTACACCTTC
>.|TRBJ1-5|TRBV30|.
CAWSEQVGSNQPQHF
TGTGCCTGGAGTGAGCAGGTTGGGAGCAATCAGCCCCAGCATTTT
>.|TRBJ2-3|TRBV11-2|TRBD1
CASSLRLLTGGLSTDTQYF
TGTGCCAGCAGCTTAAGGCTTTTGACAGGGGGCTTGAGCACAGATACGCAGTATTTT
>few|TRBJ1-3|TRBV30|.
CAWTGSGNTIYF
TGTGCCTGGACAGGGTCTGGAAACACCATATATTTT
>few|TRBJ2-3|TRBV5-1|.
CASSPPPGKAGDTQYF
TGCGCCAGCAGCCCTCCCCCAGGGAAAGCGGGAGATACGCAGTATTTT
>few|TRBJ1-2|TRBV10-3|.
CAISEEGQFFGYTF
TGTGCCATCAGTGAGGAGGGGCAGTTCTTTGGCTACACCTTC
>few|TRBJ1-1|TRBV6-6|.
CASNQGRPEAFF
TGTGCCAGCAACCAAGGACGGCCTGAAGCTTTCTTT
>.|TRBJ2-7|TRBV6-5|.
CASSYSDSYDPVQYF
TGTGCCAGCAGTTATTCGGACAGTTATGATCCTGTGCAGTACTTC
>few|TRBJ1-5|TRBV18|.
CASSPSRDSNQPQHF
TGTGCCAGCTCACCAAGCAGGGACAGCAATCAGCCCCAGCATTTT
>.|TRBJ1-1|TRBV15|.
CATSTSRWSKDTEAFF
TGTGCCACCAGCACCTCGCGGTGGTCTAAGGACACTGAAGCTTTCTTT
>few|TRBJ1-1|TRBV28|TRBD1
CASSSPTGLNTEAFF
TGTGCCAGCAGTTCCCCGACAGGGTTGAACACTGAAGCTTTCTTT
>.|TRBJ1-1|TRBV12-5|.
CASGLVVNTEAFF
TGTGCTAGTGGTTTGGTCGTGAACACTGAAGCTTTCTTT
>.|TRBJ1-2|TRBV5-8|TRBD1
CASSLGDRGHYGYTF
TGTGCCAGCAGCTTGGGAGACAGGGGCCACTATGGCTACACCTTC
>few|TRBJ2-3|TRBV4-2|.
CASSQDRVDTQYF
TGTGCCAGCAGCCAAGACCGCGTGGATACGCAGTATTTT
>.|TRBJ2-4|TRBV9|.
CASSADPGAKNIQYF
TGTGCCAGCAGCGCTGACCCAGGGGCCAAAAACATTCAGTACTTC
>.|TRBJ2-3|TRBV30|TRBD2
CAWSEGLARQYF
TGTGCCTGGAGTGAGGGACTAGCGCGGCAGTATTTT
>.|TRBJ1-6|TRBV28|.
CASGWDPAGYNSPLHF
TGTGCCAGCGGATGGGACCCGGCGGGGTATAATTCACCCCTCCACTTT
>.|TRBJ1-1|TRBV29-1|.
CSVEGPRGAVTEAFF
TGCAGCGTTGAAGGCCCGAGGGGAGCGGTCACTGAAGCTTTCTTT
>.|TRBJ1-3|TRBV30|TRBD1
CAWSVGQGFLENTIYF
TGTGCCTGGAGTGTGGGACAGGGGTTTTTAGAAAACACCATATATTTT
>.|TRBJ2-5|TRBV6-5|.
CASRQNAGQETQYF
TGTGCCAGCAGACAAAACGCGGGACAAGAGACCCAGTACTTC
>.|TRBJ1-1|TRBV5-4|.
CASSGAKGLAFF
TGTGCCAGCAGCGGAGCGAAGGGTTTGGCTTTCTTT
>few|TRBJ2-3|TRBV20-1|.
CSARADTQYF
TGCAGTGCTAGAGCGGATACGCAGTATTTT
>.|TRBJ2-1|TRBV5-1|.
CASSFKADNEQFF
TGCGCCAGCAGCTTCAAGGCCGACAATGAGCAGTTCTTC
>.|TRBJ1-2|TRBV2|.
CASSAADGPYGYTF
TGTGCCAGCAGTGCCGCCGACGGCCCCTATGGCTACACCTTC
>few|TRBJ2-3|TRBV18|.
CASSPLAVDTQYF
TGTGCCAGCTCACCCCTTGCGGTAGATACGCAGTATTTT
>once|TRBJ1-2|TRBV5-1|.
CASSLAGSGYLDYGYTF
TGCGCCAGCAGCTTGGCGGGCTCGGGGTACCTGGACTATGGCTACACCTTC
>.|TRBJ2-7|TRBV20-1|.
CSARVFYEQYF
TGCAGTGCTAGAGTGTTTTACGAGCAGTACTTC
>.|TRBJ2-5|TRBV5-1|.
CASSEDSQETQYF
TGCGCCAGCAGCGAGGACAGTCAAGAGACCCAGTACTTC
>.|TRBJ2-1|TRBV7-8|.
CASSPLAEQFF
TGTGCCAGCAGCCCGCTGGCTGAGCAGTTCTTC
>.|TRBJ1-5|TRBV7-9|.
CASSSTGDTQPQHF
TGTGCCAGCAGCTCCACCGGGGATACGCAGCCCCAGCATTTT
>.|TRBJ2-1|TRBV11-2|.
CASSFLAPRRDEQFF
TGTGCCAGCAGCTTCCTAGCGCCGCGGAGGGATGAGCAGTTCTTC
>.|TRBJ1-1|TRBV10-1|.
CASSPNPGLNTEAFF
TGCGCCAGCAGCCCCAATCCGGGTTTGAACACTGAAGCTTTCTTT
>few|TRBJ2-7|TRBV19|.
CASSENRDSYEQYF
TGTGCCAGTAGTGAGAACAGGGACTCCTACGAGCAGTACTTC
>.|TRBJ2-1|TRBV4-2|TRBD2
CASSQDRAGSYNEQFF
TGTGCCAGCAGCCAAGATAGAGCGGGATCCTACAATGAGCAGTTCTTC
>few|TRBJ1-6|TRBV14|.
CASSQGRDGRSPLHF
TGTGCCAGCAGCCAAGGACGAGACGGGCGCTCACCCCTCCACTTT
>.|TRBJ1-4|TRBV7-9|TRBD1
CASSQTGVLEKLFF
TGTGCCAGCAGCCAGACAGGGGTGTTAGAAAAACTGTTTTTT
>few|TRBJ1-2|TRBV2|TRBD1
CASRPRTGEMLGYTF
TGTGCCAGCAGACCCCGGACAGGGGAGATGCTCGGCTACACCTTC
>.|TRBJ2-3|TRBV11-3|.
CASSLGQGGADTQYF
TGTGCCAGCAGCTTAGGTCAGGGGGGAGCAGATACGCAGTATTTT
>few|TRBJ2-1|TRBV25-1|.
CASSEYRRGLPYNEQFF
TGTGCCAGCAGTGAATATCGTCGGGGGTTACCCTACAATGAGCAGTTCTTC
>.|TRBJ1-4|TRBV2|TRBD1
CASARQGGEEKLFF
TGTGCCAGCGCGCGACAGGGAGGAGAAGAAAAACTGTTTTTT
>few|TRBJ1-6|TRBV30|TRBD1
CAFGQGGNSPLHF
TGTGCCTTCGGACAGGGCGGTAATTCACCCCTCCACTTT
>.|TRBJ1-5|TRBV5-4|.
CASSYGGTYSNQPQHF
TGTGCCAGCAGCTATGGTGGGACTTATAGCAATCAGCCCCAGCATTTT
>.|TRBJ2-2|TRBV7-2|TRBD1
CASSNRRTGGGTGELFF
TGTGCCAGCAGCAACCGCCGGACAGGGGGCGGCACCGGGGAGCTGTTTTTT
>.|TRBJ1-4|TRBV14|.
CASSLQGQGEKLFF
TGTGCCAGCAGCCTTCAAGGGCAGGGTGAAAAACTGTTTTTT
>.|TRBJ2-7|TRBV6-1|TRBD1
CASSTPGTVYEQYF
TGTGCCAGCAGTACCCCCGGGACAGTTTACGAGCAGTACTTC
>few|TRBJ2-3|TRBV6-5|.
CASTPDGITDTQYF
TGTGCCAGCACCCCCGACGGGATCACAGATACGCAGTATTTT
>.|TRBJ2-7|TRBV4-1|TRBD1
CASSPRTGSTLYEQYF
TGCGCCAGCAGCCCCCGGACAGGATCAACTCTCTACGAGCAGTACTTC
>.|TRBJ2-6|TRBV7-2|TRBD2
CASRAGGLSGANVLTF
TGTGCCAGCAGGGCGGGGGGCTTATCTGGGGCCAACGTCCTGACTTTC
>few|TRBJ1-5|TRBV29-1|.
CSVEVAVGQPQHF
TGCAGCGTTGAGGTGGCAGTGGGTCAGCCCCAGCATTTT